The T cell receptor (beta chain) under discussion was sequenced for a study of response to subunit inactivated influenza vaccine. This clonotype was seen only a few times. TCRdb analysed the RT-PCR reads with MiXCR anew, one entry per CDR3 protein. The table includes fewer than 600,000 distinct CDR3 sequences, roughly 7.6% detected once. This receptor was taken from a man between 50 and 75 years old who received an inactivated influenza vaccine. The source material was PBMCs from blood, sampled less than 25 months after vaccination.

CDR3 nucleotides: TGTGCCATCTTCGCGGGGGGCTCAGATACGCAGTATTTT. This codes for CAIFAGGSDTQYF. V usage is TRBV10-3 and J usage is TRBJ2-3, with TRBD2 identical over 8 bases. CDR1 is ENHRY and CDR2 is SYGVKD in the germline V gene. The CDR3 totals 13 residues. Germline trimming cut 8 bases from V and 4 bases from J; bases unmatched to any gene: 5.